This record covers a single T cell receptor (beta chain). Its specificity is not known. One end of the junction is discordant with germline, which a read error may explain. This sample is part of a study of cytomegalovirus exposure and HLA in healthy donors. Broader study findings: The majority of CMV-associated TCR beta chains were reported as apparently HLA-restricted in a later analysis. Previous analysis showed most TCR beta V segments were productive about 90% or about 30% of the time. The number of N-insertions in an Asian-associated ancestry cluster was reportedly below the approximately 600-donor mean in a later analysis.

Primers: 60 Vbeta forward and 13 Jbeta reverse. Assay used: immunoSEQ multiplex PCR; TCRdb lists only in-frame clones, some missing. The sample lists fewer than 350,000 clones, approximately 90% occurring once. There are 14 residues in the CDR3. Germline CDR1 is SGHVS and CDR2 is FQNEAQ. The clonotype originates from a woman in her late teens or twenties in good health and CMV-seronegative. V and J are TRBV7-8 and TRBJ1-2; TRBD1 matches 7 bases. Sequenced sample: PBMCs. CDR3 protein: CASSLDMQGDIGSF. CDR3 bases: TGTGCCAGCAGCTTAGACATGCAGGGGGATATCGGCTCCTTC.